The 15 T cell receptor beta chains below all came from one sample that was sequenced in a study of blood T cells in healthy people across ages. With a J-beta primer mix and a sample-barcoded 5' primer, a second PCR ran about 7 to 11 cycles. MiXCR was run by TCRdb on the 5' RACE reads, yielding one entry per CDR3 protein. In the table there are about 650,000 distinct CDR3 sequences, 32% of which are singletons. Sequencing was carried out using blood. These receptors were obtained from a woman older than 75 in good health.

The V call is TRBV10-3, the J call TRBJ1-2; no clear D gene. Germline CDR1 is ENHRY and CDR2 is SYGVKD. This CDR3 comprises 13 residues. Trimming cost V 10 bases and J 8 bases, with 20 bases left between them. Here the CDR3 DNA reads TGTGCCAACGCCCCCTACCTGGCGAGCGGCTACACCTTC. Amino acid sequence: CANAPYLASGYTF.

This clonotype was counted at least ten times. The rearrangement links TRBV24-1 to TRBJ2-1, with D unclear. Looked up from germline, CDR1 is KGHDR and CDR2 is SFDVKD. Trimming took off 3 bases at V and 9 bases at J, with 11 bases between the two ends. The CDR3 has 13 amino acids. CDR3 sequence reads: CATSDPGLSEQFF. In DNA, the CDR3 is TGTGCCACCAGTGATCCTGGTCTCAGTGAGCAGTTCTTC.

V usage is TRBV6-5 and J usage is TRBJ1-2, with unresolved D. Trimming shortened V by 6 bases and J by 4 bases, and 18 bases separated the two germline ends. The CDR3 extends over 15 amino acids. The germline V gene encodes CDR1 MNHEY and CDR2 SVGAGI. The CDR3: CASRLTPDGSYGYTF. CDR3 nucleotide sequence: TGTGCCAGCAGACTAACGCCGGACGGGTCCTATGGCTACACCTTC.

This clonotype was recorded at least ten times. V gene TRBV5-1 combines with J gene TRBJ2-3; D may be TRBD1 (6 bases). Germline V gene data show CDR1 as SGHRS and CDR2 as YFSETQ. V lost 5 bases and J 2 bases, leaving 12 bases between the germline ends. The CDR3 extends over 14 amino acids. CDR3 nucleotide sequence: TGCGCCAGCAGTGGGGGCGGGTTCACAGATACGCAGTATTTT. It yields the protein CASSGGGFTDTQYF.

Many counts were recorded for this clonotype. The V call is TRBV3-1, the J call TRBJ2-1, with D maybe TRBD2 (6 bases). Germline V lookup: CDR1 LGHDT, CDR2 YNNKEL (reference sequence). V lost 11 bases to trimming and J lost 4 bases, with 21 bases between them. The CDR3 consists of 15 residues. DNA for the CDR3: TGTGCCGCGGGATTTGGGCTAGCCTTATACAATGAGCAGTTCTTC. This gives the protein CAAGFGLALYNEQFF.

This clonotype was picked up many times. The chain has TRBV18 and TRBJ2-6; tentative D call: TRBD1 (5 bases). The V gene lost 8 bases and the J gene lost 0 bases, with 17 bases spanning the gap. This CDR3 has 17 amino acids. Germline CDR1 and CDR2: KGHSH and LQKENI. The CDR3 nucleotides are TGTGCCAGCGGAGATCCCCAGGGCAGCTCTGGGGCCAACGTCCTGACTTTC. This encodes CASGDPQGSSGANVLTF.

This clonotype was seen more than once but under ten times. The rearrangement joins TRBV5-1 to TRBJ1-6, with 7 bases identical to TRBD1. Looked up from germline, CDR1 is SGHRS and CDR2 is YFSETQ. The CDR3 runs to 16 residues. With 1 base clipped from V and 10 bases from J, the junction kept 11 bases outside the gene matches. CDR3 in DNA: TGCGCCAGCAGCTTGATCGGGAGGGGGCACGGGTCACCCCTCCACTTT. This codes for CASSLIGRGHGSPLHF.

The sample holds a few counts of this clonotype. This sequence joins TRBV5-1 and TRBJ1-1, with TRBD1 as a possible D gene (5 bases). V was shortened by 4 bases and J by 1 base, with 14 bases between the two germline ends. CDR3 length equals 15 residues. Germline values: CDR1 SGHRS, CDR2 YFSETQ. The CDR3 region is CASSPSGLPNTEAFF. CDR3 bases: TGCGCCAGCAGCCCATCGGGACTGCCGAACACTGAAGCTTTCTTT.

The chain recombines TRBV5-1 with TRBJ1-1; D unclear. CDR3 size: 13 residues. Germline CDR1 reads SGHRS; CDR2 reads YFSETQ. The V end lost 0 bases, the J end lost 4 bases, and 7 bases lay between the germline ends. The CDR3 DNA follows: TGCGCCAGCAGCTTGGACATCGGCACTGAAGCTTTCTTT. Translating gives CASSLDIGTEAFF.

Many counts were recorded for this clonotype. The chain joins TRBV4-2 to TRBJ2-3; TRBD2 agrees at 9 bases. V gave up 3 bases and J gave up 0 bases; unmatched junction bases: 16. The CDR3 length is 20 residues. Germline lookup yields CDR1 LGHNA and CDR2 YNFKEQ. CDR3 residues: CASSQKGGRGGPLSTDTQYF. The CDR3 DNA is TGTGCCAGCAGCCAGAAGGGAGGGCGGGGGGGCCCCTTAAGCACAGATACGCAGTATTTT.

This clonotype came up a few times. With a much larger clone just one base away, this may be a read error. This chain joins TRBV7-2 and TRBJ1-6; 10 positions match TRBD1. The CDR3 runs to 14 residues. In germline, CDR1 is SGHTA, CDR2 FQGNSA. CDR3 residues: CASSVGTGVSPRHF. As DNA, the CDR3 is TGTGCCAGCAGCGTCGGGACAGGGGTGTCACCCCGCCACTTT.

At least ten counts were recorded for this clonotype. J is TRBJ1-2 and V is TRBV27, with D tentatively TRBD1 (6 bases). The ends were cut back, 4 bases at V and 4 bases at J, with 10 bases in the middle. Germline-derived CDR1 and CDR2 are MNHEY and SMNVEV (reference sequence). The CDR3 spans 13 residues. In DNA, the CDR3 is TGTGCCAGCAGTTCGGGACATTCCTATGGCTACACCTTC. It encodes CASSSGHSYGYTF.

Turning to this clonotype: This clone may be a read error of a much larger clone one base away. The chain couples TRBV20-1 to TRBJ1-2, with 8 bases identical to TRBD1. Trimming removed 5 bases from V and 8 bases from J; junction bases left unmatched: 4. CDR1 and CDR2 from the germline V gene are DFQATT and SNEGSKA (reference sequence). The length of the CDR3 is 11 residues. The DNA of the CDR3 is TGCAGTGCTGGGGACAGGTCCGGCTACACCTTC. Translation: CSAGDRSGYTF.

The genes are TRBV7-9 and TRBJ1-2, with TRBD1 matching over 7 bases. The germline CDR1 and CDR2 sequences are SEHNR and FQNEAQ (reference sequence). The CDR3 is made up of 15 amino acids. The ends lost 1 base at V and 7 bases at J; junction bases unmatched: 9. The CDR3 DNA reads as TGTGCCAGCAGCTTAGGGGGGGGACAGCTCTTTGGCTACACCTTC. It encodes CASSLGGGQLFGYTF.

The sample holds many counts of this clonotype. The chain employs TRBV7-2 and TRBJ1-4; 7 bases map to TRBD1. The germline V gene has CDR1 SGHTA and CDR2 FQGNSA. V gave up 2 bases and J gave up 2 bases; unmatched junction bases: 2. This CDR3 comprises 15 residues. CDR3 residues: CASSLQGVTNEKLFF. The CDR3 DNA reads TGTGCCAGCAGCTTACAGGGGGTGACTAATGAAAAACTGTTTTTT.